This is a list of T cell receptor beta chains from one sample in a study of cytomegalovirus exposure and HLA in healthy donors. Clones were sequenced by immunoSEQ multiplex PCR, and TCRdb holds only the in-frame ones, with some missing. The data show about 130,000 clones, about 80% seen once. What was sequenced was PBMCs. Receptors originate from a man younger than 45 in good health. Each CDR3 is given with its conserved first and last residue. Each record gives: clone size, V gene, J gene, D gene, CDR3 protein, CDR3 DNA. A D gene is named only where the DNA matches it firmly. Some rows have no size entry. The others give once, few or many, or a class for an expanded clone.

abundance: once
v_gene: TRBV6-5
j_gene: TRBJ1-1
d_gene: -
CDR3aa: CASREQGNTEAFF
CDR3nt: TGTGCCAGCAGGGAACAGGGGAACACTGAAGCTTTCTTT

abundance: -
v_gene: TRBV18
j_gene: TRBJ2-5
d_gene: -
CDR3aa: CASSLRGPVGLAETQYF
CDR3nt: TGTGCCAGCTCACTCCGGGGACCAGTTGGCCTAGCGGAGACCCAGTACTTC

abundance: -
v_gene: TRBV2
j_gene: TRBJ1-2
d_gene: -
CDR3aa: CASSEGRGGGYGYTF
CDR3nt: TGTGCCAGCAGTGAAGGACGGGGTGGAGGCTATGGCTACACCTTC

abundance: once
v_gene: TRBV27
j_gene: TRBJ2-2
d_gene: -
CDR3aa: CASSLVASGGRGELFF
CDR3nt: TGTGCCAGCAGTTTAGTTGCCAGCGGTGGCAGGGGGGAGCTGTTTTTT

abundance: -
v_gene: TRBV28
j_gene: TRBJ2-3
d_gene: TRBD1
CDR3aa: CASSLGQAADTQYF
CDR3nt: TGTGCCAGCAGTCTAGGACAGGCAGCAGATACGCAGTATTTT

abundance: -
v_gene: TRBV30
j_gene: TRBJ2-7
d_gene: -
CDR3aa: CAWSVSGVNEQYF
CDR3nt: TGTGCCTGGAGTGTGTCAGGGGTAAACGAGCAGTACTTC

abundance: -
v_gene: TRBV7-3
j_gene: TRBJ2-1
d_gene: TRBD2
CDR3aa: CASSAQTSANEQFF
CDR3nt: TGTGCCAGCAGCGCCCAGACTAGCGCCAATGAGCAGTTCTTC

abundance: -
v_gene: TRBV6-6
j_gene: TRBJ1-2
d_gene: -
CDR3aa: CASSYLRDKGGYTF
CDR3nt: TGTGCCAGCAGTTACCTTCGGGACAAGGGTGGCTACACCTTC

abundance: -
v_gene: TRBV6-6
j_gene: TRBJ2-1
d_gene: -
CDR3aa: CASSPGTYPNEQFF
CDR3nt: TGTGCCAGCAGTCCCGGGACTTACCCCAATGAGCAGTTCTTC

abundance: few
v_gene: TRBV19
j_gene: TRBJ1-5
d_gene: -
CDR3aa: CASDRGSNQPQHF
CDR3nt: TGTGCCAGTGACAGAGGTAGCAATCAGCCCCAGCATTTT

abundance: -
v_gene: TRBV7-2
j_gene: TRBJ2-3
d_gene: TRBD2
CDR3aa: CASSLFGGSLGTDTQYF
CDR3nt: TGTGCCAGCAGCTTATTTGGCGGGAGCTTGGGCACAGATACGCAGTATTTT

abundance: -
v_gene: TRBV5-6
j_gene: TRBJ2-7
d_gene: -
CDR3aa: CASSAGPAYEQYF
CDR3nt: TGTGCCAGCAGCGCAGGGCCGGCCTACGAGCAGTACTTC

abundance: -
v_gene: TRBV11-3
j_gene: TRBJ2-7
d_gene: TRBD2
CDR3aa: CASRLSGSKIGQYF
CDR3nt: TGTGCCAGCAGACTTAGCGGGAGTAAAATAGGGCAGTACTTC